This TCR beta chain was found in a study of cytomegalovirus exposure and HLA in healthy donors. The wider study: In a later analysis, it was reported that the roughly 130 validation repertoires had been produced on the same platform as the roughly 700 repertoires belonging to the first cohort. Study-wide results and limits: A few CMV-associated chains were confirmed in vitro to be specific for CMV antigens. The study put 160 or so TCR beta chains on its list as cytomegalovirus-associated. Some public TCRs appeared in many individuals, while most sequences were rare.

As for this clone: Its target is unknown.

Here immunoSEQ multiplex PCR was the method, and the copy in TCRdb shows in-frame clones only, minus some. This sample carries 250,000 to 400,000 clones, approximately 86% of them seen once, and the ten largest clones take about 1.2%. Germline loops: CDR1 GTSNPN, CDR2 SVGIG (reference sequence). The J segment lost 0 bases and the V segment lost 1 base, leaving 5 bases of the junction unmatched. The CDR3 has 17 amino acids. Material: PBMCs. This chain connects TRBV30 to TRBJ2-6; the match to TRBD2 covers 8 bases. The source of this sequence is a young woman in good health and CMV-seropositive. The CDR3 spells CAWSASGRRSGANVLTF. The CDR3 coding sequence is TGTGCCTGGAGTGCTAGCGGGCGCCGCTCTGGGGCCAACGTCCTGACTTTC. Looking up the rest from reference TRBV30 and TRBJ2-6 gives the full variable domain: SQTIHQWPATLVQPVGSPLSLECTVEGTSNPNLYWYRQAAGRGLQLLFYSVGIGQISSEVPQNLSASRPQDRQFILSSKKLLLSDSGFYLCAWSASGRRSGANVLTFGAGSRLTVL.